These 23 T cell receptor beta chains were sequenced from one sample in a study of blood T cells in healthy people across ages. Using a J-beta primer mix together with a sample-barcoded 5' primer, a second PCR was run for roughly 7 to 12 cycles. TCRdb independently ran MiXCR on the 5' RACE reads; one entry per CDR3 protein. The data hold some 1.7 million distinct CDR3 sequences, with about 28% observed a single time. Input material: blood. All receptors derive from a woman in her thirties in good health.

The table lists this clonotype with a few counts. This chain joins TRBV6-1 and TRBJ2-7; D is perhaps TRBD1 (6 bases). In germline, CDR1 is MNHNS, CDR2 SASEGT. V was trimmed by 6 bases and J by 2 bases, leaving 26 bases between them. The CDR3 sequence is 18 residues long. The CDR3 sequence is CASSKYSSSGTHPYEQYF. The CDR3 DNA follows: TGTGCCAGCAGCAAATACAGCTCCTCCGGGACACATCCCTACGAGCAGTACTTC.

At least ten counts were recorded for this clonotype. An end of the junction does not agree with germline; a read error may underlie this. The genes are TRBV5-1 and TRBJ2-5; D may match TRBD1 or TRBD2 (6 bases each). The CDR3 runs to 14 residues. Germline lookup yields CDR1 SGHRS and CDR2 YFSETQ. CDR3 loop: CASSLGGLQETQYF. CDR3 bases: TGTGCCAGCAGCTTAGGGGGACTTCAAGAGACCCAGTACTTC. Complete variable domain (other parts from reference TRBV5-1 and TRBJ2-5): KAGVTQTPRYLIKTRGQQVTLSCSPISGHRSVSWYQQTPGQGLQFLFEYFSETQRNKGNFPGRFSGRQFSNSRSEMNVSTLELGDSALYLCASSLGGLQETQYFGPGTRLLVL.

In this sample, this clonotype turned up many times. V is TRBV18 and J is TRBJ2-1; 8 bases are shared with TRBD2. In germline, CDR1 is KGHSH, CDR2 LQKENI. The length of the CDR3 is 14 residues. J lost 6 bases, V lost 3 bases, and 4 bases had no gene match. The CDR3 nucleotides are TGTGCCAGCTCACCGGGACTAGATGGCAATGAGCAGTTCTTC. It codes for CASSPGLDGNEQFF.

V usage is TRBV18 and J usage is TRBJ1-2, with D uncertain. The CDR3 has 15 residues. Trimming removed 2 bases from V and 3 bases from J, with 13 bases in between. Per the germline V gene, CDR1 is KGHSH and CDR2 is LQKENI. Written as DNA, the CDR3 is TGTGCCAGCTCACCAGGCGGGCCGGAGCACTATGGCTACACCTTC. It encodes CASSPGGPEHYGYTF.

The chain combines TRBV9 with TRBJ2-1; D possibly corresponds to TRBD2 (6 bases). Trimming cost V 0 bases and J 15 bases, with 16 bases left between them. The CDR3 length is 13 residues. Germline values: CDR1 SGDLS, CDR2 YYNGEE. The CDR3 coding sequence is TGTGCCAGCAGCGTAGCGTCGGGTCGGGAGAGGTTCTTC. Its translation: CASSVASGRERFF.

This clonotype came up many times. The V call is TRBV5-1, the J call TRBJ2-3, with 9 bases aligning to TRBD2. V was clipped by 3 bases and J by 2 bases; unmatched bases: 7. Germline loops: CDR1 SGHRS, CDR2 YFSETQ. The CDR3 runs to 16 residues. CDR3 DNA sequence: TGCGCCAGCAGCTCCCGGCGGGGGGGCGACACAGATACGCAGTATTTT. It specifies CASSSRRGGDTDTQYF. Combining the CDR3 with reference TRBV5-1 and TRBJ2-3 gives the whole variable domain KAGVTQTPRYLIKTRGQQVTLSCSPISGHRSVSWYQQTPGQGLQFLFEYFSETQRNKGNFPGRFSGRQFSNSRSEMNVSTLELGDSALYLCASSSRRGGDTDTQYFGPGTRLTVL.

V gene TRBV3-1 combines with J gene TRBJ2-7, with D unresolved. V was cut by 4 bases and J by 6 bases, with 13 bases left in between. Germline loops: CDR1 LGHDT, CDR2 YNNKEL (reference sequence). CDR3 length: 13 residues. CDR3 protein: CASSLYRAGEQYF. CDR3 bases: TGTGCCAGCAGCCTTTATAGAGCAGGCGAGCAGTACTTC.

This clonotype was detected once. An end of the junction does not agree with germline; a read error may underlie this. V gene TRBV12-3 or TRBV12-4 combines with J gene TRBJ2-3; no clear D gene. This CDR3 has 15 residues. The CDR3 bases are TGTGCCAGCAGTTTAGCTAGTTCCATCATAGATGCGCAGTATTTT. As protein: CASSLASSIIDAQYF.

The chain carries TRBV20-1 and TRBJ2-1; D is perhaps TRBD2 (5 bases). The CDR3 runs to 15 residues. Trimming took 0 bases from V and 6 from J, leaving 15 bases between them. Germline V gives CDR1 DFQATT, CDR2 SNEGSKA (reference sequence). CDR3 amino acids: CSARDIQRRCNEQFF. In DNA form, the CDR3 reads TGCAGTGCTAGAGATATTCAGCGGAGGTGCAATGAGCAGTTCTTC.

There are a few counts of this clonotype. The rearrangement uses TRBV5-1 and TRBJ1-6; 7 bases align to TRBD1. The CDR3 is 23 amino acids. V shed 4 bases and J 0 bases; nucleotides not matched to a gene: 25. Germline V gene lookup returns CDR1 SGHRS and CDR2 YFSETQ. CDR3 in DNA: TGCGCCAGCAGCAGCCAACCGTGGCCAGGGGGTCCTACGCGAAGCTCCTATAATTCACCCCTCCACTTT. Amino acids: CASSSQPWPGGPTRSSYNSPLHF.

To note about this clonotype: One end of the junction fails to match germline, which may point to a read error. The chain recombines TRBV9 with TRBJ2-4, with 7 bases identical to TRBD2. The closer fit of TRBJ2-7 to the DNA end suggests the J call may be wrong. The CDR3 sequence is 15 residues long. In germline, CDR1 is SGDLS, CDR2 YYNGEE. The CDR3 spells CAGSVDAGVRYEQYF. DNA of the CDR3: TGTGCCGGCAGCGTAGATGCGGGGGTTCGGTACGAGCAGTACTTC.

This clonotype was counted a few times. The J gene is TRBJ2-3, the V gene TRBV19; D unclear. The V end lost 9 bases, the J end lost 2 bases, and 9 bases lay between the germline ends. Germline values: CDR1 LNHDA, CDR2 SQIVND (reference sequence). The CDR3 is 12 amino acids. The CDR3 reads CASRRNTDTQYF. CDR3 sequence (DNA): TGTGCCAGCAGGAGAAACACAGATACGCAGTATTTT.

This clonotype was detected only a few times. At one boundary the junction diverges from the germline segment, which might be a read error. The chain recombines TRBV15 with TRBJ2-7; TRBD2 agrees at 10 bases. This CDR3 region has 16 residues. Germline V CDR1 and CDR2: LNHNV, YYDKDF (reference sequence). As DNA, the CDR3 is TGTGCCGCCAGCAGAGATAGAGCGGGAGGGTCCTACGAGCAGTACTTC. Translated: CAASRDRAGGSYEQYF. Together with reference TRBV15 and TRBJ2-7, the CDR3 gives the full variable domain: DAMVIQNPRYQVTQFGKPVTLSCSQTLNHNVMYWYQQKSSQAPKLLFHYYDKDFNNEADTPDNFQSRRPNTSFCFLDIRSPGLGDTAMYLCAASRDRAGGSYEQYFGPGTRLTVT.

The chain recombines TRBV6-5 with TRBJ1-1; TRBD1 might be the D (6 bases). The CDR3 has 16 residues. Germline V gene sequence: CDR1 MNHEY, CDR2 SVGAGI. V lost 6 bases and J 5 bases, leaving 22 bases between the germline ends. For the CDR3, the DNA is TGTGCCAGCAGCCTGGGGGGGCGCGGGTTGTTTACTGAAGCTTTCTTT. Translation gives CASSLGGRGLFTEAFF.

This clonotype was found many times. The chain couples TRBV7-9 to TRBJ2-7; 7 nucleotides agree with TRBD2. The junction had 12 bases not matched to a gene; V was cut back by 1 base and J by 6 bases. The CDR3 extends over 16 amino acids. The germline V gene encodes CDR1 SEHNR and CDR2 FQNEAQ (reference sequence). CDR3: CASSLVLPGEGSEQYF. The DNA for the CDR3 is TGTGCCAGCAGCTTAGTTCTTCCGGGGGAGGGGAGCGAGCAGTACTTC.

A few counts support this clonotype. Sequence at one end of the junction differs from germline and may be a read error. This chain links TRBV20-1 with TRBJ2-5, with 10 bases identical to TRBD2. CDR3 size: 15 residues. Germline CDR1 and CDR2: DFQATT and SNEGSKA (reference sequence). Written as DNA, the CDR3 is TGCAGTGCCAGAGATCCAGCGGGAGGGTGGGAGACCCAGTACTTC. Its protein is CSARDPAGGWETQYF.

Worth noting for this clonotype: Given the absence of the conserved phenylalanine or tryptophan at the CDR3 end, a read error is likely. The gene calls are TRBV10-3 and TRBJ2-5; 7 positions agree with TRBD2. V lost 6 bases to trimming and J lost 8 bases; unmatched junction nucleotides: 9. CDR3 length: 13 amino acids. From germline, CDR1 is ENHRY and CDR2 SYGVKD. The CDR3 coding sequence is TGTGCCATCAGCGAGACCGGGGGGAGCACCCAGTACTGC. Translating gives CAISETGGSTQYC.

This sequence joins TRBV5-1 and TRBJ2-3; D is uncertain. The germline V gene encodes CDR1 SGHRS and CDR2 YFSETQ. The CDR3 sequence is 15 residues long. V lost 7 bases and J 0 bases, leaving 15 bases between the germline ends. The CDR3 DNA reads TGCGCCAGCGGCCGCAACGCGGAAAGCACAGATACGCAGTATTTT. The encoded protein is CASGRNAESTDTQYF.

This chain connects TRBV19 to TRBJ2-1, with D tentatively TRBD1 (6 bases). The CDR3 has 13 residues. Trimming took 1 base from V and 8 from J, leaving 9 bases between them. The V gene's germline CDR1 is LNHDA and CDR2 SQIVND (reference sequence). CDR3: CASSIVGADEQFF. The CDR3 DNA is TGTGCCAGTAGTATAGTGGGGGCGGATGAGCAGTTCTTC.

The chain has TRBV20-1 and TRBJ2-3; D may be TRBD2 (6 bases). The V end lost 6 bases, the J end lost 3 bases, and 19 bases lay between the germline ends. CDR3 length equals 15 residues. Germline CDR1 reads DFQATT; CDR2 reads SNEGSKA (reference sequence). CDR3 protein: CSAPIPGLRTDTQYF. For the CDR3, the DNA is TGCAGTGCGCCAATCCCGGGACTGAGAACAGATACGCAGTATTTT.

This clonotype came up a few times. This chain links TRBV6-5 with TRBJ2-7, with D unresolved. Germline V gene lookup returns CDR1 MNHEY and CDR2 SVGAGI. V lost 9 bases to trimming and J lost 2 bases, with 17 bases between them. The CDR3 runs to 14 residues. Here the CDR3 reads CASSPETFTYEQYF. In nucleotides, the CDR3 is TGTGCCAGTAGCCCGGAGACGTTTACCTACGAGCAGTACTTC.

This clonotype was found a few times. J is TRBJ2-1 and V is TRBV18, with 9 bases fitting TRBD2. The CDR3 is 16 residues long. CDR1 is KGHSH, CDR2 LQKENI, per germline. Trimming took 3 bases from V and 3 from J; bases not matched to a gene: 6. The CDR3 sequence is CASSPPRTSDYNEQFF. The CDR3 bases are TGTGCCAGCTCACCCCCAAGGACTAGCGACTACAATGAGCAGTTCTTC.

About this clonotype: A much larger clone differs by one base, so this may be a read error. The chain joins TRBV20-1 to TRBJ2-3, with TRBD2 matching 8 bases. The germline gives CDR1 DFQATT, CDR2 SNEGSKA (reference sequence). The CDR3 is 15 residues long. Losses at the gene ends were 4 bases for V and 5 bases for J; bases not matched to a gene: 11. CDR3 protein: CSAIEVAGRIDTQYF. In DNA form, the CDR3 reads TGCAGTGCTATTGAGGTAGCGGGGAGGATAGATACGCAGTATTTT.